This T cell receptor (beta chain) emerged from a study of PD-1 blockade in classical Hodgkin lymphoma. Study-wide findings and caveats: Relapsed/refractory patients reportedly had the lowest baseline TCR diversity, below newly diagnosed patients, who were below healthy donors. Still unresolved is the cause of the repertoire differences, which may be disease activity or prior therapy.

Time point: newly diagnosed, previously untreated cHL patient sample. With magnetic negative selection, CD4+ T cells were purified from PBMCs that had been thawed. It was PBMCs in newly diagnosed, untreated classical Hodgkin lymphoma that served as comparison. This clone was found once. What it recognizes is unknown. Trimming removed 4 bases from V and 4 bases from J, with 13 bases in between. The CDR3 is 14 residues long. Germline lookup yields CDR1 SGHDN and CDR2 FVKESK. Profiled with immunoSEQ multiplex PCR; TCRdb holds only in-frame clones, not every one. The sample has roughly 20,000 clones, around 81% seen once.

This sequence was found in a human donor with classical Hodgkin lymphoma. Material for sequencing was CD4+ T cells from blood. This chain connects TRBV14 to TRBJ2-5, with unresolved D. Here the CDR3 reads CASSRAEGIETQYF. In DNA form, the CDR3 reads TGTGCCAGCAGCCGGGCGGAAGGGATAGAGACCCAGTACTTC. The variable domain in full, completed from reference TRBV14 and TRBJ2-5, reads EAGVTQFPSHSVIEKGQTVTLRCDPISGHDNLYWYRRVMGKEIKFLLHFVKESKQDESGMPNNRFLAERTGGTYSTLKVQPAELEDSGVYFCASSRAEGIETQYFGPGTRLLVL.